Following are 18 T cell receptor beta chains from one sample sequenced in a study of blood T cell repertoires in COVID-19 (dated by TCRdb to about 2020). The method was the immunoSEQ multiplex PCR assay. What TCRdb holds here is the immuneACCESS table cut down to in-frame rearrangements. Part of the clones is not present; checked against another copy, under half of the missing clones reflect an unresolved V gene, and the others are unexplained. In this sample the table shows some 320,000 clones, more than 75% of which occur a single time. Clones ranked in the top ten supply around 2.7% of the sample. Sequencing was carried out using PBMCs or T cells enriched from blood (not recorded which). Every receptor here comes from a man aged 55 to 69 who had recovered from COVID-19.

The chain has TRBV2 and TRBJ2-7; the D gene is possibly TRBD1 (5 bases). The CDR3 runs to 12 residues. From germline, CDR1 is SNHLY and CDR2 FYNNEI. V gave up 6 bases and J gave up 7 bases, with 13 bases separating them. The CDR3 bases are TGTGCCAGCAGACCCCAGGGTTTTGAGCAGTACTTC. It codes for CASRPQGFEQYF.

CDR3 nucleotides: TGTGCCAGCAGCTCGACTAGCGGGGTGTACAATGAGCAGTTCTTC. Translation gives CASSSTSGVYNEQFF. This chain joins TRBV7-9 and TRBJ2-1; 11 bases are shared with TRBD2. The CDR3 is 15 amino acids. The V gene's germline CDR1 is SEHNR and CDR2 FQNEAQ (reference sequence). Unmatched junction bases numbered 3, after V lost 4 bases and J lost 4 bases.

V usage is TRBV5-4 and J usage is TRBJ1-6; 8 bases align to TRBD1. This CDR3 region has 14 residues. V lost 4 bases to trimming and J lost 7 bases; unmatched junction nucleotides: 4. CDR1 SGHNT and CDR2 YYREEE come from the germline V gene (reference sequence). CDR3 in DNA: TGTGCCAGCAGCCCATGGACAGGGAATTCACCCCTCCACTTT. Amino acid sequence: CASSPWTGNSPLHF.

The rearrangement joins TRBV18 to TRBJ2-5; 14 positions match TRBD2. CDR1 and CDR2 (germline): KGHSH, LQKENI. Trimming took 3 bases from V and 7 from J; bases not matched to a gene: 7. CDR3 size: 16 residues. CDR3 protein: CASSPPGLAGVGTQYF. CDR3 sequence (DNA): TGTGCCAGCTCACCCCCGGGACTAGCGGGAGTAGGGACCCAGTACTTC.

V and J are TRBV3-1 (or the pseudogene TRBV3-2) and TRBJ1-2; 7 bases line up with TRBD1. V was pared by 1 base and J by 4 bases, with 12 bases of the junction left unmatched. Germline CDR1 LGHDT, CDR2 YNNKEL (reference sequence). This CDR3 has 17 residues. The CDR3 DNA reads TGTGCCAGCAGCCAAGTTTTTGGGACAGCGAGTAGCTATGGCTACACCTTC. Amino acid sequence: CASSQVFGTASSYGYTF.

The chain links TRBV14 to TRBJ1-4; possibly TRBD1 for D (5 bases). Trimming removed 4 bases from V and 7 bases from J, with 10 bases in between. From germline, CDR1 is SGHDN and CDR2 FVKESK. The CDR3 contains 13 residues. This chain's CDR3 is CASSPGTGEKLFF. The CDR3 DNA sequence: TGTGCCAGCAGCCCAGGGACTGGTGAAAAACTGTTTTTT.

The genes are TRBV9 and TRBJ2-1; 7 positions agree with TRBD1. The CDR3 covers 16 residues. The J segment lost 0 bases and the V segment lost 4 bases, leaving 7 bases of the junction unmatched. Germline CDR1 and CDR2: SGDLS and YYNGEE. CDR3 sequence (DNA): TGTGCCAGCAGCCCCAGAGACAGGGCCTCCTACAATGAGCAGTTCTTC. Its translation: CASSPRDRASYNEQFF.

V is TRBV3-1 (or the pseudogene TRBV3-2) and J is TRBJ2-5, with D possibly TRBD1 on 5 matching bases. V was shortened by 8 bases and J by 8 bases, with 15 bases between the two germline ends. The CDR3 spans 12 residues. Germline CDR1 and CDR2: LGHDT and YNNKEL (reference sequence). CDR3 sequence (DNA): TGTGCCAGCGGACAATCCAAGAGAACCCAGTACTTC. The encoded protein is CASGQSKRTQYF.

The chain employs TRBV2 and TRBJ2-5; tentatively, D is TRBD2 (5 bases). Between the trimmed V and J ends, which lost 4 bases and 0 bases, there was a span of 9 bases. Germline lookup yields CDR1 SNHLY and CDR2 FYNNEI. The CDR3 contains 14 residues. In DNA, the CDR3 is TGTGCCAGCAGTGGGAGAGGGTACCAAGAGACCCAGTACTTC. Translating it yields CASSGRGYQETQYF.

The CDR3 DNA follows: TGCGCCAGCAGCCAAGTGGCAGGGCAGTCCTATAATTCACCCCTCCACTTT. This translates into CASSQVAGQSYNSPLHF. This rearrangement joins TRBV4-1 to TRBJ1-6, with D tentatively TRBD1 (5 bases). Germline loops: CDR1 MGHRA, CDR2 YSYEKL. This CDR3 spans 17 amino acids. V was clipped by 1 base and J by 1 base, with 11 bases between them.

This chain uses TRBV9 with TRBJ2-2, with D perhaps TRBD2 (5 bases). The V gene's germline CDR1 is SGDLS and CDR2 YYNGEE. Trimming stripped 1 base from V and 3 bases from J, with 7 bases between. This CDR3 contains 14 residues. DNA of the CDR3: TGTGCCAGCAGCGTAATGGGAGACACCGGGGAGCTGTTTTTT. Protein: CASSVMGDTGELFF.

This clone came up once. The V gene is TRBV5-1, the J gene TRBJ2-7; 13 bases align to TRBD2. The CDR3 contains 22 residues. V lost 4 bases to trimming and J lost 1 base; unmatched junction nucleotides: 23. The V gene's germline CDR1 is SGHRS and CDR2 YFSETQ. The CDR3 coding sequence is TGCGCCAGCAGCCCGCAAGTGACTAGCGGGGGGCCCACCGTGCAATATTCCTACGAGCAGTACTTC. It encodes CASSPQVTSGGPTVQYSYEQYF. Complete variable domain (other parts from reference TRBV5-1 and TRBJ2-7): KAGVTQTPRYLIKTRGQQVTLSCSPISGHRSVSWYQQTPGQGLQFLFEYFSETQRNKGNFPGRFSGRQFSNSRSEMNVSTLELGDSALYLCASSPQVTSGGPTVQYSYEQYFGPGTRLTVT.

The chain has TRBV18 and TRBJ2-3, with D perhaps TRBD1 (5 bases). The V and J ends lost 3 bases and 1 base respectively, with 8 bases between them. CDR3 length: 14 residues. The germline V gene has CDR1 KGHSH and CDR2 LQKENI. Here the CDR3 reads CASSPGPGTDTQYF. The CDR3 region has the DNA TGTGCCAGCTCACCGGGGCCGGGCACAGATACGCAGTATTTT.

V and J are TRBV4-1 and TRBJ2-3; TRBD1 matches 7 bases. Germline CDR1 reads MGHRA; CDR2 reads YSYEKL. CDR3 length equals 16 residues. V gave up 4 bases and J gave up 4 bases; unmatched junction bases: 11. The CDR3 bases are TGCGCCAGCAGCCTAGACACGACAGGGTCCCCAGATACGCAGTATTTT. It is translated as CASSLDTTGSPDTQYF.

The rearrangement uses TRBV2 and TRBJ2-4; the D gene is possibly TRBD2 (6 bases). The CDR3 sequence is 12 residues long. Germline V gene lookup returns CDR1 SNHLY and CDR2 FYNNEI. V was shortened by 10 bases and J by 5 bases, with 12 bases between the two germline ends. CDR3 nucleotides: TGTGCCATCGGGGGTGGGCAAAACATTCAGTACTTC. Translation gives CAIGGGQNIQYF.

The chain combines TRBV7-9 with TRBJ2-7; 9 bases line up with TRBD1. The CDR3 covers 16 residues. Trimming cost V 5 bases and J 4 bases; bases outside gene matches: 12. Germline-derived CDR1 and CDR2 are SEHNR and FQNEAQ (reference sequence). The CDR3 sequence is CASSRNPGQGPYEQYF. CDR3 nucleotide sequence: TGTGCCAGCAGCAGAAACCCGGGACAGGGTCCGTACGAGCAGTACTTC. Looking up the rest from reference TRBV7-9 and TRBJ2-7 gives the full variable domain: DTGVSQNPRHKITKRGQNVTFRCDPISEHNRLYWYRQTLGQGPEFLTYFQNEAQLEKSRLLSDRFSAERPKGSFSTLEIQRTEQGDSAMYLCASSRNPGQGPYEQYFGPGTRLTVT.

About this clone: An end of the junction differs from the germline gene, which may be a read error. The chain recombines TRBV5-1 with TRBJ1-1, with TRBD1 as a possible D gene (6 bases). The germline CDR1 and CDR2 sequences are SGHRS and YFSETQ. The CDR3 runs 15 residues. For the CDR3, the DNA is TGCGCCAGCAGTTTGGCTCAGGGGCCCGTGGCTGAAGCTTTCTTT. Its protein is CASSLAQGPVAEAFF.

The V call is TRBV19, the J call TRBJ2-7, with D tentatively TRBD2 (6 bases). Germline-derived CDR1 and CDR2 are LNHDA and SQIVND (reference sequence). This CDR3 is built from 14 residues. V was shortened by 4 bases and J by 5 bases, with 15 bases between the two germline ends. CDR3 nucleotides: TGTGCCAGTAGTACCGGGACTCCAGGAGACGAGCAGTACTTC. Encoded protein: CASSTGTPGDEQYF.